This TCR beta chain was found in a study of shared clonotypes between healthy human individuals. Study-wide context: Used for every donor were three CD4 naive, three CD4 memory, two CD8 naive and one CD8 memory plate. Study observations and caveats: Blood was the sole source, and tissue repertoires probably differ. Naive CD4 clonotype sharing across a few donors was 5% to 6%.

Of note for this clone: Its specificity is unknown.

This CDR3 has 13 residues. Germline CDR1 is SGHVS and CDR2 is FQNEAQ. The ends were cut back, 5 bases at V and 6 bases at J, with 13 bases in the middle. Study donors comprised healthy, HIV-negative adults devoid of recent acute infection or vaccination. This table comes from immunoSEQ multiplex PCR, and its TCRdb copy is limited to in-frame clones, with some not included. The data show about 680,000 clones, 74% seen once. This receptor was identified in a woman younger than 45 in good health. The material sequenced was memory CD4+ T cells sorted from blood. The subset here: CD45RA-negative fraction. The V and J genes are TRBV7-8 and TRBJ1-2, with D maybe TRBD1 (6 bases). The DNA of the CDR3 is TGTGCCAGCAGCCCTGACAGGAGCAATGGCTACACCTTC. Translated: CASSPDRSNGYTF.